The 30 T cell receptor beta chains below all came from one sample that was sequenced in a study of neurological immune-mediated disorders. TCRdb ran MiXCR on the 5' RACE reads and lists one entry per CDR3 protein. The repertoire holds 65,000 to 90,000 distinct CDR3 sequences, over 9% seen once, with under 2% in the top ten. Sequenced input: PBMCs. The receptors derive from a man aged 40-49 years in good health.

This clonotype has only a few counts. V usage is TRBV29-1 and J usage is TRBJ2-7, with TRBD1 matching over 8 bases. This CDR3 spans 12 amino acids. Germline V gene lookup returns CDR1 SQVTM and CDR2 ANQGSEA. With 6 bases clipped from V and 3 bases from J, the junction kept 4 bases outside the gene matches. The CDR3 reads CSVTTGVYEQYF. The CDR3 bases are TGCAGCGTAACGACAGGGGTCTACGAGCAGTACTTC.

Many counts were recorded for this clonotype. The chain recombines TRBV5-1 with TRBJ2-4; the D is unclear. This CDR3 contains 14 residues. Trimming pared 4 bases from V and 0 bases from J, leaving 8 bases between. CDR1 and CDR2 (germline): SGHRS, YFSETQ. The CDR3 is CASSPVLAKNIQYF. CDR3 sequence (DNA): TGCGCCAGCAGCCCGGTTCTAGCCAAAAACATTCAGTACTTC.

This clonotype was counted many times. V and J are TRBV12-3 or TRBV12-4 and TRBJ1-3; 10 bases align to TRBD1. The CDR3 consists of 16 residues. V lost 5 bases, J lost 4 bases, and 8 bases stayed unmatched. The CDR3 spells CASSLTGGFSGNTIYF. The CDR3 DNA follows: TGTGCCAGCAGTCTGACAGGGGGCTTTTCAGGAAACACCATATATTTT.

Ten or more counts support this clonotype. The rearrangement uses TRBV3-1 and TRBJ2-1, with D perhaps matching TRBD2 (6 bases). V lost 4 bases to trimming and J lost 9 bases, with 7 bases between them. This CDR3 comprises 11 residues. Looked up from germline, CDR1 is LGHDT and CDR2 is YNNKEL (reference sequence). The CDR3 DNA is TGTGCCAGCAGCCTCGGGGGTGAGCAGTTCTTC. As protein: CASSLGGEQFF.

This clonotype came up many times. This chain uses TRBV20-1 with TRBJ2-1; D might be TRBD1 (6 bases). Germline CDR1 and CDR2: DFQATT and SNEGSKA (reference sequence). The CDR3 is 14 amino acids. V dropped 7 bases and J dropped 5 bases, with 18 bases sitting between them. The CDR3 reads CSGLLSRGDNEQFF. CDR3 DNA sequence: TGCAGTGGCCTGTTGAGCAGGGGCGACAATGAGCAGTTCTTC.

The chain carries TRBV3-1 and TRBJ2-2, with TRBD1 identical over 8 bases. V lost 7 bases to trimming and J lost 6 bases; unmatched junction nucleotides: 10. CDR1 LGHDT and CDR2 YNNKEL come from the germline V gene (reference sequence). This CDR3 is 15 amino acids long. CDR3 in amino acids: CASTYDQQGAGELFF. The CDR3 nucleotides read TGTGCCAGCACCTACGATCAACAGGGGGCCGGGGAGCTGTTTTTT.

This clonotype was seen at least ten times. The genes are TRBV12-3 or TRBV12-4 and TRBJ2-1; D may be TRBD1 (5 bases). The CDR3 runs to 14 residues. V was trimmed by 7 bases and J by 4 bases, leaving 14 bases between them. The CDR3 DNA reads TGTGCCAGCACCCCAGGGCTGGAATACAATGAGCAGTTCTTC. This codes for CASTPGLEYNEQFF.

This clonotype was seen at least ten times. The chain recombines TRBV5-1 with TRBJ2-1; TRBD1 agrees at 9 bases. CDR3 size: 16 residues. The V and J ends lost 4 bases and 6 bases, in that order; junction bases with no gene match: 11. The germline CDR1 and CDR2 sequences are SGHRS and YFSETQ. The CDR3 sequence: CASSAANRGRVNEQFF. The CDR3 DNA sequence: TGCGCCAGCAGCGCAGCCAACAGGGGGCGCGTCAATGAGCAGTTCTTC.

The chain joins TRBV12-3 or TRBV12-4 to TRBJ2-5; 16 bases match TRBD2. The CDR3 runs 18 residues. V was clipped by 6 bases and J by 5 bases; unmatched bases: 12. CDR3 region: CASRWGTSGRASKETQYF. The DNA for the CDR3 is TGTGCCAGCAGGTGGGGGACTAGCGGGAGGGCCTCAAAGGAGACCCAGTACTTC.

This clonotype has a count of ten or more. The chain joins TRBV20-1 to TRBJ2-1; possibly TRBD2 for D (6 bases). The CDR3 loop spans 16 amino acids. Between the trimmed V and J ends, which lost 5 bases and 2 bases, there was a span of 19 bases. Germline V CDR1 and CDR2: DFQATT, SNEGSKA (reference sequence). The CDR3 sequence: CSARRDGAGAYNEQFF. The DNA of the CDR3 is TGCAGTGCTCGCCGAGATGGAGCGGGTGCCTACAATGAGCAGTTCTTC.

This clonotype appeared many times. The chain links TRBV15 to TRBJ2-2, with a tentative D call TRBD1 (5 bases). The CDR3 spans 14 residues. Germline assignment: CDR1 LNHNV and CDR2 YYDKDF (reference sequence). Trimming removed 0 bases from V and 6 bases from J, with 8 bases in between. The CDR3 protein is CATSREIGAGELFF. CDR3 nucleotides: TGTGCCACCAGCAGAGAAATAGGGGCCGGGGAGCTGTTTTTT.

This chain uses TRBV12-3 or TRBV12-4 with TRBJ1-1; D gene ambiguous. The CDR3 has 13 amino acids. Trimming removed 1 base from V and 7 bases from J, with 10 bases in between. In DNA form, the CDR3 reads TGTGCCAGCAGTTTAGTACAGTGGCTTGAAGCTTTCTTT. It codes for CASSLVQWLEAFF.

Many counts were recorded for this clonotype. The chain joins TRBV5-1 to TRBJ1-2; unclear D gene. The CDR3 is 13 amino acids. V lost 5 bases and J 3 bases, leaving 11 bases between the germline ends. Germline CDR1 SGHRS, CDR2 YFSETQ. CDR3 sequence (DNA): TGCGCCAGCAGTCCCGGACGAGACTATGGCTACACCTTC. It specifies CASSPGRDYGYTF.

This clonotype appeared many times. The V gene is TRBV6-5, the J gene TRBJ2-7; 7 bases are a match to TRBD2. V was pared by 6 bases and J by 4 bases, with 6 bases of the junction left unmatched. Per germline, CDR1 MNHEY and CDR2 SVGAGI. The CDR3 loop spans 13 amino acids. DNA of the CDR3: TGTGCCAGCAGGGGAGGGACCTTATACGAGCAGTACTTC. It specifies CASRGGTLYEQYF.

This clonotype was recorded many times. V is TRBV5-1 and J is TRBJ1-1; TRBD1 is a possible D gene (6 bases). With 2 bases removed from V and 6 bases from J, the gap between germline ends came to 17 bases. The germline V gene encodes CDR1 SGHRS and CDR2 YFSETQ. This CDR3 spans 15 amino acids. The CDR3 coding sequence is TGCGCCAGCAGCTTTACAGGGATAGGAAACTCTGAAGCTTTCTTT. The encoded protein is CASSFTGIGNSEAFF.

This clonotype has a count of ten or more. The V and J genes are TRBV29-1 and TRBJ2-7; D might be TRBD2 (6 bases). The germline V and J ends were trimmed by 6 bases and 3 bases, with 21 bases remaining between them. This CDR3 contains 15 residues. Germline CDR1 SQVTM, CDR2 ANQGSEA. The CDR3 bases are TGCAGCGTGGCCAGCAGACAGCTCGGGGGCTACGAGCAGTACTTC. Residues: CSVASRQLGGYEQYF.

In its sample, this clonotype was seen many times. The chain combines TRBV5-6 with TRBJ1-5; TRBD1 matches 8 bases. CDR3 length: 17 residues. J gave up 3 bases and V 0 bases, and 8 bases lay outside the gene matches. Germline V gene lookup returns CDR1 SGHDT and CDR2 YYEEEE. The CDR3 reads CASSLGQGALPNQPQHF. CDR3 sequence (DNA): TGTGCCAGCAGCTTGGGGCAGGGGGCCCTTCCCAATCAGCCCCAGCATTTT. Full variable domain (rest looked up from reference TRBV5-6 and TRBJ1-5): DAGVTQSPTHLIKTRGQQVTLRCSPKSGHDTVSWYQQALGQGPQFIFQYYEEEERQRGNFPDRFSGHQFPNYSSELNVNALLLGDSALYLCASSLGQGALPNQPQHFGDGTRLSIL.

The sample holds many counts of this clonotype. This chain uses TRBV5-1 with TRBJ2-7; D possibly corresponds to TRBD1 (5 bases). This CDR3 has 15 residues. The germline V gene has CDR1 SGHRS and CDR2 YFSETQ. Trimming took off 4 bases at V and 2 bases at J, with 16 bases between the two ends. CDR3 region: CASSPVTVTAYEQYF. CDR3 coding DNA: TGCGCCAGCAGCCCGGTGACAGTTACGGCCTACGAGCAGTACTTC.

The V call is TRBV27, the J call TRBJ2-7, with 7 bases fitting TRBD2. With V trimmed by 5 bases and J by 0 bases, 7 bases remained unmatched. The CDR3 consists of 15 residues. The germline V gene encodes CDR1 MNHEY and CDR2 SMNVEV (reference sequence). CDR3 region: CASSLGAGSSYEQYF. The DNA of the CDR3 is TGTGCCAGCAGTCTAGGAGCGGGAAGCTCCTACGAGCAGTACTTC.

This clonotype was observed many times. This rearrangement joins TRBV12-5 to TRBJ1-6, with D perhaps matching TRBD1 (5 bases). The CDR3 extends over 13 amino acids. Germline CDR1 is LGHNT and CDR2 is FRNRAP. The ends were cut back, 6 bases at V and 7 bases at J, with 10 bases in the middle. The CDR3 sequence is CASGSRENSPLHF. In DNA, the CDR3 is TGTGCTAGTGGCTCCAGGGAAAATTCACCCCTCCACTTT.

This clonotype was seen a handful of times. V gene TRBV6-2 or TRBV6-3 combines with J gene TRBJ2-7; TRBD2 might be the D (6 bases). Germline assignment: CDR1 MNHEY and CDR2 SVGEGT. The CDR3 totals 15 residues. The V and J ends lost 8 bases and 6 bases respectively, with 23 bases between them. This CDR3 reads CASGRSRPGLGEQYF. DNA for the CDR3: TGTGCCAGCGGACGATCCCGTCCGGGACTGGGCGAGCAGTACTTC.

There are many counts of this clonotype. The CDR3 DNA sequence: TGTGCCAGCAAGAGGAATGCGGGGGTTGACACAGATACGCAGTATTTT. Amino acid sequence: CASKRNAGVDTDTQYF. This chain connects TRBV2 to TRBJ2-3; 7 bases match TRBD2. V dropped 7 bases and J dropped 2; count of bases not matched to a gene: 12. This CDR3 comprises 16 residues. Germline CDR1 and CDR2: SNHLY and FYNNEI.

The sample holds a few counts of this clonotype. The chain combines TRBV7-9 with TRBJ2-7, with 12 positions matching TRBD2. Germline trimming cut 5 bases from V and 1 base from J; bases unmatched to any gene: 6. CDR3 length equals 16 residues. The V gene's germline CDR1 is SEHNR and CDR2 FQNEAQ (reference sequence). The CDR3 sequence: CASSQVGLAGSYEQYF. Here the CDR3 DNA reads TGTGCCAGCAGCCAAGTGGGACTAGCGGGTTCCTACGAGCAGTACTTC.

This clonotype was seen at least ten times. The chain joins TRBV7-2 to TRBJ2-7; 8 nucleotides align to TRBD2. The germline V gene has CDR1 SGHTA and CDR2 FQGNSA. The CDR3 contains 16 residues. Trimming at V came to 4 bases and at J to 1 base, leaving 9 bases not matched to a gene. The CDR3 DNA reads as TGTGCCAGCAGCTCCGGCCTGGGACTAGGGTCCTACGAGCAGTACTTC. This sequence encodes CASSSGLGLGSYEQYF.

This clonotype has at least ten counts. The chain employs TRBV6-1 and TRBJ2-1, with D uncertain. This CDR3 has 11 amino acids. V was cut by 3 bases and J by 6 bases, with 3 bases left in between. Germline V gene lookup returns CDR1 MNHNS and CDR2 SASEGT. CDR3 DNA sequence: TGTGCCAGCAGTGATAGCAATGAGCAGTTCTTC. Translated, it gives CASSDSNEQFF.

This clonotype was found many times. The gene calls are TRBV19 and TRBJ2-3, with 14 nucleotides matching TRBD2. V lost 6 bases to trimming and J lost 4 bases; unmatched junction nucleotides: 3. This CDR3 comprises 15 residues. In germline, CDR1 is LNHDA, CDR2 SQIVND (reference sequence). As DNA, the CDR3 is TGTGCCAGTAGCCCGGGACTAGCGGGAGCAGATACGCAGTATTTT. This encodes CASSPGLAGADTQYF.

This clonotype was observed a few times. The J gene is TRBJ1-1, the V gene TRBV7-2; the D is unclear. The CDR3 consists of 14 residues. V gave up 5 bases and J gave up 5 bases, with 15 bases separating them. In germline, CDR1 is SGHTA, CDR2 FQGNSA. CDR3 DNA sequence: TGTGCCAGCAGCCCCACCCCCCAGGTGACTGAAGCTTTCTTT. Encoded protein: CASSPTPQVTEAFF. The full variable domain, in which reference TRBV7-2 and TRBJ1-1 provide the parts outside the CDR3, is GAGVSQSPSNKVTEKGKDVELRCDPISGHTALYWYRQSLGQGLEFLIYFQGNSAPDKSGLPSDRFSAERTGGSVSTLTIQRTQQEDSAVYLCASSPTPQVTEAFFGQGTRLTVV.

This clonotype was seen at least ten times. The genes are TRBV5-5 and TRBJ2-2; D unresolved. CDR1 and CDR2 from the germline V gene are SGHKS and YYEKEE (reference sequence). Trimming took 3 bases from V and 6 from J, leaving 15 bases between them. CDR3 length equals 15 residues. The DNA for the CDR3 is TGTGCCAGCAGCTCTTTCCCTATTGGGTCCGGGGAGCTGTTTTTT. This codes for CASSSFPIGSGELFF. Based on the CDR3 plus reference TRBV5-5 and TRBJ2-2, the full variable domain is DAGVTQSPTHLIKTRGQQVTLRCSPISGHKSVSWYQQVLGQGPQFIFQYYEKEERGRGNFPDRFSARQFPNYSSELNVNALLLGDSALYLCASSSFPIGSGELFFGEGSRLTVL.

The sample holds many counts of this clonotype. The V gene is TRBV20-1, the J gene TRBJ1-4; D gene ambiguous. CDR3 size: 13 residues. Trimming shortened V by 1 base and J by 2 bases, and 5 bases separated the two germline ends. The germline gives CDR1 DFQATT, CDR2 SNEGSKA (reference sequence). The CDR3 here is CSARGQTNEKLFF. In DNA form, the CDR3 reads TGCAGTGCTAGAGGCCAGACTAATGAAAAACTGTTTTTT.

This clonotype is categorized as medium-sized. V usage is TRBV7-9 and J usage is TRBJ2-5; 8 bases agree with TRBD2. Germline trimming cut 5 bases from V and 0 bases from J; bases unmatched to any gene: 2. This CDR3 has 14 amino acids. Germline V gene lookup returns CDR1 SEHNR and CDR2 FQNEAQ (reference sequence). The CDR3 protein is CASSPGGYQETQYF. As DNA, the CDR3 is TGTGCCAGCAGCCCGGGGGGGTACCAAGAGACCCAGTACTTC.